A single sample is the source of the 29 T cell receptor beta chains below, sequenced in a study of blood T cells in healthy people across ages. The use of a sample-barcoded 5' primer and a J-beta primer mix characterized a second PCR of roughly 7 to 11 cycles. TCRdb passed the 5' RACE reads through MiXCR, listing each CDR3 protein once. Counted here are about 620,000 distinct CDR3 sequences, under 25% occurring once; the ten biggest clones make up 3.5% to 4%. The sequencing input was blood. These receptor sequences come from a man aged 70 or older in good health.

Only a few counts were recorded for this clonotype. The chain couples TRBV6-1 to TRBJ2-5; 10 bases match TRBD2. The DNA end is more similar to TRBJ2-1, so the J call may be wrong. Germline V CDR1 and CDR2: MNHNS, SASEGT. CDR3 length: 17 residues. The CDR3 reads CASRDPPVAGGYNEQFF. For the CDR3, the DNA is TGTGCCAGCAGGGACCCCCCCGTAGCGGGAGGCTACAATGAGCAGTTCTTC.

There are a few counts of this clonotype. The chain joins TRBV20-1 to TRBJ2-1, with a tentative D call TRBD2 (6 bases). Germline CDR1 reads DFQATT; CDR2 reads SNEGSKA (reference sequence). V lost 3 bases to trimming and J lost 4 bases, with 16 bases between them. The CDR3 consists of 15 residues. CDR3 DNA sequence: TGCAGTGCTAGCAGCCTAGCGCCGATTTACAATGAGCAGTTCTTC. Protein: CSASSLAPIYNEQFF.

There are a few counts of this clonotype. The CDR3 coding sequence is TGTGCCAGCCGAATCGGGAGAGGGGGCGCAACCTATGGCTACACCTTC. Its protein is CASRIGRGGATYGYTF. The V gene is TRBV11-2, the J gene TRBJ1-2; TRBD1 matches at 7 bases. Germline values: CDR1 SGHAT, CDR2 FQNNGV. This CDR3 is 16 amino acids long. The J segment lost 4 bases and the V segment lost 8 bases, leaving 16 bases of the junction unmatched.

The chain carries TRBV12-3 or TRBV12-4 and TRBJ2-1; D tentatively reads TRBD1 or TRBD2 (6 bases each). Trimming removed 5 bases from V and 1 base from J, with 15 bases in between. CDR3 size: 16 residues. The CDR3 coding sequence is TGTGCCAGCAGTGCCCTAGGGGGGCCATCCTACAATGAGCAGTTCTTC. Its translation: CASSALGGPSYNEQFF.

This clonotype was counted between two and nine times. V and J are TRBV4-1 and TRBJ2-5, with D tentatively TRBD1 (6 bases). V lost 2 bases and J lost 2, with 12 bases in between. Germline V gives CDR1 MGHRA, CDR2 YSYEKL. The CDR3 extends over 15 amino acids. CDR3 sequence reads: CASSQTSGQQETQYF. The CDR3 nucleotides are TGCGCCAGCAGCCAAACTTCAGGACAGCAAGAGACCCAGTACTTC.

This clonotype has just one count. The CDR3 carries no conserved terminal phenylalanine or tryptophan, so it likely arises from a read error. The DNA is omitted, as the CDR3 cannot be located on it reliably, and the CDR3 follows TCRdb's listing. V and J are TRBV20-1 and TRBJ2-1; the table's D call, TRBD2, was not checked against the DNA. The CDR3 adds up to 12 amino acids, both ends counted. The germline CDR1 and CDR2 sequences are DFQATT and SNEGSKA (reference sequence). The CDR3 spells CSATAPGLAAQG.

This clonotype was recorded a few times. The chain has TRBV6-5 and TRBJ1-4, with TRBD1 as a possible D gene (5 bases). The CDR3 has 15 residues. Germline-derived CDR1 and CDR2 are MNHEY and SVGAGI. V lost 5 bases to trimming and J lost 10 bases, with 20 bases between them. The CDR3 region is CASSRADRSRGKLFF. For the CDR3, the DNA is TGTGCCAGCAGTCGAGCCGACAGATCCCGGGGAAAACTGTTTTTT.

This clonotype was detected ten times or more. V is TRBV14 and J is TRBJ2-3; 9 bases match TRBD2. The CDR3 is 14 residues long. Losses at the gene ends were 1 base for V and 7 bases for J; bases not matched to a gene: 3. Germline CDR1 is SGHDN and CDR2 is FVKESK. Here the CDR3 reads CASSQGSGRYTQYF. Written as DNA, the CDR3 is TGTGCCAGCAGCCAAGGTAGCGGGAGATATACGCAGTATTTT.

This clonotype was detected a few times. CDR3 nucleotide sequence: TGTGCCAGCAGCCCCTTCATGCCGGTCAACAATGAGCAGTTCTTC. Amino acids: CASSPFMPVNNEQFF. V and J are TRBV7-8 and TRBJ2-5, with D unresolved. The end of the DNA aligns better with TRBJ2-1, so the J call may be wrong. In germline, CDR1 is SGHVS, CDR2 FQNEAQ. The CDR3 extends over 15 amino acids.

The chain joins TRBV20-1 to TRBJ1-5; weak D call: TRBD1 (6 bases). Germline values: CDR1 DFQATT, CDR2 SNEGSKA (reference sequence). V gave up 1 base and J gave up 1 base, with 11 bases separating them. The CDR3 is 15 residues long. CDR3 in amino acids: CSARVAGASNQPQHF. DNA for the CDR3: TGCAGTGCTAGAGTCGCAGGGGCGAGCAATCAGCCCCAGCATTTT.

V gene TRBV12-3 or TRBV12-4 combines with J gene TRBJ2-2; TRBD1 agrees at 8 bases. The ends lost 7 bases at V and 6 bases at J; junction bases unmatched: 13. CDR3 size: 16 residues. The CDR3 sequence is CASNSHGQGAAGELFF. The CDR3 coding sequence is TGTGCCAGCAACTCACACGGACAGGGAGCCGCCGGGGAGCTGTTTTTT.

V gene TRBV2 combines with J gene TRBJ2-2; D may match TRBD1 or TRBD2 (6 bases each). The CDR3 consists of 19 residues. The V gene lost 5 bases and the J gene lost 3 bases, with 25 bases spanning the gap. Germline lookup yields CDR1 SNHLY and CDR2 FYNNEI. The CDR3 region is CASSKRARGRPDDTGELFF. The CDR3 nucleotides read TGTGCCAGCAGTAAGCGGGCCCGGGGGCGACCCGATGACACCGGGGAGCTGTTTTTT.

This chain connects TRBV2 to TRBJ1-1; possibly TRBD1 for D (5 bases). This CDR3 spans 13 amino acids. Trimming removed 7 bases at V and 1 base at J, with 10 bases between. CDR1 and CDR2 from the germline V gene are SNHLY and FYNNEI. This CDR3 is CASKGRTNTEAFF. DNA of the CDR3: TGTGCCAGCAAGGGACGGACGAACACTGAAGCTTTCTTT.

The chain has TRBV6-1 and TRBJ2-2; 10 bases are a match to TRBD2. Germline V gene data show CDR1 as MNHNS and CDR2 as SASEGT. The CDR3 runs 16 residues. J gave up 1 base and V 7 bases, and 6 bases lay outside the gene matches. The CDR3 loop reads CASNRAGGVNTGELFF. DNA for the CDR3: TGTGCCAGCAACAGAGCGGGAGGGGTGAACACCGGGGAGCTGTTTTTT.

This clonotype came up a few times. V and J are TRBV18 and TRBJ2-7; D might be TRBD2 (5 bases). This CDR3 is 15 amino acids long. The ends were cut back, 6 bases at V and 6 bases at J, with 21 bases in the middle. Germline loops: CDR1 KGHSH, CDR2 LQKENI. In DNA, the CDR3 is TGTGCCAGCTCGCCGATTCCCCGGGAATATGCCGAGCAGTACTTC. It is translated as CASSPIPREYAEQYF.

The chain has TRBV30 and TRBJ1-2; 9 positions match TRBD1. The V gene end was trimmed by 8 bases and the J gene end by 7 bases; junction bases not matched to a gene: 11. This CDR3 comprises 13 residues. Germline V gives CDR1 GTSNPN, CDR2 SVGIG (reference sequence). In DNA, the CDR3 is TGTGCCCAGACAGGGGGAGGTGACTCTGGCTACACCTTC. Translated: CAQTGGGDSGYTF.

The genes are TRBV14 and TRBJ2-3; D is unresolved. Germline lookup yields CDR1 SGHDN and CDR2 FVKESK. Trimming took 4 bases from V and 1 from J, leaving 15 bases between them. The CDR3 has 16 amino acids. The CDR3 DNA is TGTGCCAGCAGCCCCCGTTCTTCGTACGGCACAGATACGCAGTATTTT. Translating gives CASSPRSSYGTDTQYF.

The chain has TRBV10-3 and TRBJ1-1; D possibly corresponds to TRBD1 (5 bases). The CDR3 spans 14 residues. Per the germline V gene, CDR1 is ENHRY and CDR2 is SYGVKD. V was cut by 6 bases and J by 3 bases, with 14 bases left in between. The CDR3 spells CAIRAPGAYTEAFF. CDR3 coding DNA: TGTGCCATCAGGGCCCCTGGGGCGTACACTGAAGCTTTCTTT.

Only one count was recorded for this clonotype. The chain is built from TRBV20-1 and TRBJ1-5; D might be TRBD1 (6 bases). The CDR3 has 14 residues. V lost 4 bases and J 3 bases, leaving 13 bases between the germline ends. The germline CDR1 and CDR2 sequences are DFQATT and SNEGSKA (reference sequence). CDR3 nucleotides: TGCAGTGCTACCCGAGGGACATCCAATCAGCCCCAGCATTTT. It encodes CSATRGTSNQPQHF.

This clonotype was seen at least ten times. The chain combines TRBV7-2 with TRBJ2-3, with D hard to call. The CDR3 totals 16 residues. CDR1 SGHTA and CDR2 FQGNSA come from the germline V gene. V was pared by 5 bases and J by 3 bases, with 18 bases between. The CDR3 DNA reads TGTGCCAGCAGCAAAATCGGCGGAACACCTACAGATACGCAGTATTTT. Its translation: CASSKIGGTPTDTQYF.

The chain employs TRBV2 and TRBJ2-7; TRBD2 matches 11 bases. The V gene end was trimmed by 2 bases and the J gene end by 7 bases; junction bases not matched to a gene: 10. Germline-derived CDR1 and CDR2 are SNHLY and FYNNEI. The CDR3 is 16 residues long. The CDR3 DNA follows: TGTGCCAGCAGTGAATGGACTAGCGGGCCGGCCCGTGAGCAGTACTTC. It is translated as CASSEWTSGPAREQYF. Variable domain in full (rest from reference TRBV2 and TRBJ2-7): EPEVTQTPSHQVTQMGQEVILRCVPISNHLYFYWYRQILGQKVEFLVSFYNNEISEKSEIFDDQFSVERPDGSNFTLKIRSTKLEDSAMYFCASSEWTSGPAREQYFGPGTRLTVT.

CDR3 region: CATSRNSLGNQPQHF. CDR3 DNA sequence: TGTGCCACCAGCAGAAATTCCCTGGGCAATCAGCCCCAGCATTTT. The chain carries TRBV15 and TRBJ1-5; unclear D gene. V lost 2 bases, J lost 2 bases, and 10 bases lay in between. Germline CDR1 reads LNHNV; CDR2 reads YYDKDF (reference sequence). This CDR3 is 15 amino acids long. Full variable domain (missing parts from reference TRBV15 and TRBJ1-5): DAMVIQNPRYQVTQFGKPVTLSCSQTLNHNVMYWYQQKSSQAPKLLFHYYDKDFNNEADTPDNFQSRRPNTSFCFLDIRSPGLGDTAMYLCATSRNSLGNQPQHFGDGTRLSIL.

On this clonotype: A much larger clone lies one base from this, so it may be a read error. The V gene is TRBV25-1, the J gene TRBJ1-1; D unclear. Looked up from germline, CDR1 is MGHDK and CDR2 is SYGVNS. The CDR3 loop spans 10 amino acids. Here the CDR3 DNA reads TGTGCCAGCAGTGCCACAGAAGCTGTCTTT. It is translated as CASSATEAVF. Looking up the rest from reference TRBV25-1 and TRBJ1-1 gives the full variable domain: EADIYQTPRYLVIGTGKKITLECSQTMGHDKMYWYQQDPGMELHLIHYSYGVNSTEKGDLSSESTVSRIRTEHFPLTLESARPSHTSQYLCASSATEAVFGQGTRLTVV.

The gene calls are TRBV7-9 and TRBJ2-5; the match to TRBD2 covers 11 bases. Per the germline V gene, CDR1 is SEHNR and CDR2 is FQNEAQ (reference sequence). V lost 5 bases and J lost 2; bases outside the gene matches: 4. CDR3 length equals 15 residues. CDR3 region: CASSIRLAGQETQYF. Here the CDR3 DNA reads TGTGCCAGCAGCATCCGACTAGCGGGGCAAGAGACCCAGTACTTC.

Points on this clonotype: At one end the junction does not follow the germline gene, possibly because of a read error. CDR3 sequence reads: CASSPRDSRAARGHF. Written as DNA, the CDR3 is TGTGCCAGCAGTCCACGGGACAGTCGGGCCGCCCGTGGCCATTTC. The genes are TRBV6-2 or TRBV6-3 and TRBJ2-5; 7 positions match TRBD1. The germline gives CDR1 MNHEY, CDR2 SVGEGT. The CDR3 is 15 residues long.

The chain uses TRBV5-1 and TRBJ2-7, with 11 nucleotides matching TRBD2. This CDR3 contains 18 residues. Germline CDR1 is SGHRS and CDR2 is YFSETQ. Losses at the gene ends were 1 base for V and 3 bases for J; bases not matched to a gene: 12. The CDR3 is CASSLRASGRNLFYEQYF. CDR3 coding DNA: TGCGCCAGCAGCTTGAGGGCTAGCGGGAGGAACCTTTTCTACGAGCAGTACTTC.

The DNA of the CDR3 is TGTGCCAGCAGTCGGCAGGACTATGGCTACACCTTC. This translates into CASSRQDYGYTF. This chain links TRBV5-6 with TRBJ1-2; D unclear. The CDR3 is 12 residues long. Per germline, CDR1 SGHDT and CDR2 YYEEEE. V lost 5 bases and J lost 3, with 8 bases in between.

The chain recombines TRBV7-9 with TRBJ2-3; no definite D call. Trimming stripped 6 bases from V and 0 bases from J, with 13 bases between. The germline V gene encodes CDR1 SEHNR and CDR2 FQNEAQ (reference sequence). The CDR3 consists of 15 residues. The CDR3 here is CASSQYTGSTDTQYF. DNA of the CDR3: TGTGCCAGCAGTCAGTACACCGGAAGCACAGATACGCAGTATTTT.

This clonotype was seen only a few times. At one end, the junction sequence differs from germline, possibly due to a read error. This chain joins TRBV27 and TRBJ2-3, with 12 bases lining up with TRBD2. The CDR3 has 16 residues. Germline CDR1 is MNHEY and CDR2 is SMNVEV (reference sequence). The CDR3 region is CASSLGTSGRADTQYF. CDR3 sequence (DNA): TGTGCTAGCAGTTTAGGGACTAGCGGGCGGGCGGATACGCAGTATTTT.